This T cell receptor beta chain was sequenced in a study of PD-1 blockade in classical Hodgkin lymphoma. General observations from the study: Complete responders' baseline diversity resembled that of newly diagnosed patients. Exclusion applied to patients who initiated nivolumab less than 1 year following ASCT. Compared with baseline, CD4+ but not CD8+ TCR diversity had risen significantly by C4D1.

TCRdb's copy holds only in-frame clones and misses some; the assay was immunoSEQ multiplex PCR. This sample has some 93,000 clones; about nine tenths occur once, and the top ten carry 2.5% to 3.5%. The V and J ends lost 0 bases and 11 bases, in that order; junction bases with no gene match: 4. CDR3 size: 12 residues. The V gene's germline CDR1 is SGHRS and CDR2 YFSETQ. Every single patient, without exception, relapsed after autologous stem cell transplantation, and brentuximab vedotin exposure varied. Notes on this clone: What it binds is not known.

The receptor was isolated from a human donor with classical Hodgkin lymphoma. The rearrangement uses TRBV5-1 and TRBJ2-7; TRBD2 agrees at 8 bases. Here the sequenced sample was peripheral blood mononuclear cells (PBMCs), taken at baseline. This chain's CDR3 is CASSLETGGEYF. CDR3 coding DNA: TGCGCCAGCAGCTTGGAGACCGGGGGGGAGTACTTC.